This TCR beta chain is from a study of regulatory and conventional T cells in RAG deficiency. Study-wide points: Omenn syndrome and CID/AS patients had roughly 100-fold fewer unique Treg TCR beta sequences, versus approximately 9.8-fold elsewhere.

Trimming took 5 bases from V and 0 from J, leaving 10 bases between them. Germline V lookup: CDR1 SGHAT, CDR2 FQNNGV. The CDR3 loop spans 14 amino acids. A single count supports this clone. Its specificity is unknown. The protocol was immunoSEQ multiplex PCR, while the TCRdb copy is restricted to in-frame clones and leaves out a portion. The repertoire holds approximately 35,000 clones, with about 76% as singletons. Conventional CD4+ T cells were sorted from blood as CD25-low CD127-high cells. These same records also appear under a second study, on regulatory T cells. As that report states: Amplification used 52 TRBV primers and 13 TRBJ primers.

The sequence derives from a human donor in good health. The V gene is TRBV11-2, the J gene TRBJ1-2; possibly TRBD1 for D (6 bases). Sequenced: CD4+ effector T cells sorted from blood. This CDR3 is CASSLGTTNYGYTF. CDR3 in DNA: TGTGCCAGCAGCCTCGGGACAACTAACTATGGCTACACCTTC.